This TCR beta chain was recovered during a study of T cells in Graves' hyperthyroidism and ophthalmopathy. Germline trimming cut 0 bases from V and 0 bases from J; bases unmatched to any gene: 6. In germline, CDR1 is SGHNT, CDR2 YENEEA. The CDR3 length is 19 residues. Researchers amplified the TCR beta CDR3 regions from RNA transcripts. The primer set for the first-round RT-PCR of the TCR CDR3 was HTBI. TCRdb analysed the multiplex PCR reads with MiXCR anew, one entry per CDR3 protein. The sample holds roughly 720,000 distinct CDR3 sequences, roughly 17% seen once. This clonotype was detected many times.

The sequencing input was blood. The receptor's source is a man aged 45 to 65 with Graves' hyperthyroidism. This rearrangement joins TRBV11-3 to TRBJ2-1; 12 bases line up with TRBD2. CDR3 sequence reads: CASSLEGLAGGGSYNEQFF. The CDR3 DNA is TGTGCCAGCAGCTTAGAAGGGCTAGCGGGAGGGGGCTCCTACAATGAGCAGTTCTTC.